The present entry profiles one T cell receptor (beta chain) with its context. The sample comes from a study of blood T cells in healthy people across ages. Sample-barcoded 5' priming and a J-beta primer mix drove a second PCR of roughly 6 to 12 cycles. TCRdb re-derived calls from the 5' RACE reads in MiXCR, one entry per CDR3 protein. Here the sample spans roughly 800,000 distinct CDR3 sequences, roughly 50% being singletons. This TCR was recovered from a man aged 30-40 years in good health. The sample consisted of blood.

The CDR3 bases are TGCAGTGCTAGTGGGGTCTTAGTGCAGTTCTTC. Protein sequence: CSASGVLVQFF. The chain recombines TRBV20-1 with TRBJ2-1; D is uncertain. V dropped 3 bases and J dropped 12 bases, with 12 bases sitting between them. In germline, CDR1 is DFQATT, CDR2 SNEGSKA (reference sequence). The CDR3 has 11 residues.